The rows below give T cell receptor beta chains drawn from one sample of a study of T cell responses to AZD1222 COVID-19 vaccine. The repertoire was sequenced with immunoSEQ multiplex PCR; TCRdb's copy has only in-frame clones and lacks some. The profile covers roughly 140,000 clones, with around 90% appearing a single time and about 1.9% taken by the ten largest. The starting material was peripheral blood, obtained 28 days after the second AZD1222 dose. The receptor set was obtained from an adult who received the AZD1222 COVID-19 vaccine. Each CDR3 is given with its conserved first and last residue. The D gene is left open where the match is weak. Clone size is given for some rows only: seen once, a few or many times, or a class if the clone is expanded.

D gene | J gene | clone size | V gene | CDR3 protein | CDR3 DNA
TRBD1 | TRBJ1-1 | once | TRBV9 | CASSTTGTGGNTEAFF | TGTGCCAGCAGCACGACCGGGACAGGGGGGAACACTGAAGCTTTCTTT
- | TRBJ1-6 | - | TRBV11-2 | CASSLGKWSLVDSPLHF | TGTGCCAGCAGCTTAGGAAAGTGGAGCCTTGTGGATTCACCCCTCCACTTT
TRBD1 | TRBJ1-2 | - | TRBV6-5 | CASSYSGGAQGYTF | TGTGCCAGCAGTTACTCAGGGGGCGCGCAAGGCTACACCTTC
- | TRBJ2-3 | - | TRBV2 | CASSLTGFTDTQYF | TGTGCCAGCAGCTTGACTGGATTCACAGATACGCAGTATTTT
TRBD1 | TRBJ1-2 | - | TRBV13 | CASSLGRRGHQGYTF | TGTGCCAGCAGTTTGGGTCGGAGGGGGCACCAAGGCTACACCTTC
TRBD1 | TRBJ1-6 | - | TRBV11-2 | CASSITQGANNSPLHF | TGTGCCAGCAGCATCACACAGGGGGCAAATAATTCACCCCTCCACTTT
- | TRBJ1-1 | - | TRBV27 | CASSSRSGSDEAFF | TGTGCCAGCAGCTCAAGGTCGGGGTCTGATGAAGCTTTCTTT
- | TRBJ2-7 | - | TRBV5-1 | CASSPAGNYEQYF | TGCGCCAGCAGTCCGGCGGGCAACTACGAGCAGTACTTC
- | TRBJ2-2 | once | TRBV7-3 | CASSLMMVANTGELFF | TGTGCCAGCAGCTTAATGATGGTGGCGAACACCGGGGAGCTGTTTTTT
TRBD1 | TRBJ1-4 | - | TRBV7-2 | CASSQNRGKEKLFF | TGTGCCAGCAGCCAAAACAGGGGGAAGGAAAAACTGTTTTTT
- | TRBJ2-5 | - | TRBV7-3 | CASSPTPVLSTQYF | TGTGCCAGCAGCCCCACCCCGGTGCTATCGACCCAGTACTTC
- | TRBJ2-7 | once | TRBV10-3 | CATRDTHSYEQYF | TGTGCCACCCGGGACACCCACTCCTACGAGCAGTACTTC
- | TRBJ1-2 | - | TRBV19 | CASRAVDAGGYTF | TGTGCCAGTCGGGCGGTAGATGCGGGTGGCTACACCTTC
- | TRBJ1-3 | - | TRBV6-5 | CASSYRQEAGNTIYF | TGTGCCAGCAGTTACCGGCAGGAGGCTGGAAACACCATATATTTT